Below are 15 T cell receptor beta chains sequenced from a single sample in a study of cytomegalovirus exposure and HLA in healthy donors. The assay was immunoSEQ multiplex PCR, and TCRdb's table has in-frame clones only and misses some. The profile covers fewer than 200,000 clones, with about nine tenths appearing a single time and around 4.4% taken by the ten largest. The specimen sequenced was PBMCs. These TCRs come from a man aged 18 to 35 in good health and CMV-seropositive.

The V call is TRBV5-8, the J call TRBJ2-3, with 11 bases that match TRBD2. This CDR3 is built from 17 residues. V dropped 1 base and J dropped 0; count of bases not matched to a gene: 4. Germline lookup yields CDR1 SGHTS and CDR2 YDEGEE. The CDR3 DNA follows: TGTGCCAGCAGCTTGCTGGGACTAGCGGTGAGCACAGATACGCAGTATTTT. Translation: CASSLLGLAVSTDTQYF.

This chain uses TRBV2 with TRBJ1-2; perhaps TRBD1 as D (6 bases). V was shortened by 2 bases and J by 4 bases, with 14 bases between the two germline ends. CDR3 size: 15 residues. The germline CDR1 and CDR2 sequences are SNHLY and FYNNEI. The CDR3 DNA is TGTGCCAGCAGTGAACAGGGGAATAATGGCTATGGCTACACCTTC. This translates into CASSEQGNNGYGYTF. Full variable domain (missing parts from reference TRBV2 and TRBJ1-2): EPEVTQTPSHQVTQMGQEVILRCVPISNHLYFYWYRQILGQKVEFLVSFYNNEISEKSEIFDDQFSVERPDGSNFTLKIRSTKLEDSAMYFCASSEQGNNGYGYTFGSGTRLTVV.

The chain recombines TRBV7-9 with TRBJ1-2; 9 nucleotides align to TRBD1. The V and J ends lost 7 bases and 5 bases, in that order; junction bases with no gene match: 11. The CDR3 sequence is 15 residues long. Germline V gene lookup returns CDR1 SEHNR and CDR2 FQNEAQ (reference sequence). The CDR3: CASTTQQGALYGYTF. Written as DNA, the CDR3 is TGTGCCAGCACCACCCAACAGGGGGCGCTATATGGCTACACCTTC.

This clone turned up a few times. This chain uses TRBV28 with TRBJ2-7; D may be TRBD2 (6 bases). CDR1 is MDHEN, CDR2 SYDVKM, per germline. The ends were cut back, 8 bases at V and 6 bases at J, with 17 bases in the middle. This CDR3 comprises 13 residues. CDR3 nucleotide sequence: TGTGCCAGCCACTCCGGGAGTCAGGGCGAGCAGTACTTC. Amino acids: CASHSGSQGEQYF.

The chain recombines TRBV5-8 with TRBJ2-7, with D possibly being TRBD2 (6 bases). The germline V gene encodes CDR1 SGHTS and CDR2 YDEGEE. CDR3 length equals 14 residues. Trimming shortened V by 6 bases and J by 3 bases, and 16 bases separated the two germline ends. CDR3 protein: CASTWGDSGYEQYF. CDR3 bases: TGTGCCAGCACCTGGGGGGACTCCGGCTACGAGCAGTACTTC.

This chain links TRBV4-2 with TRBJ2-3, with TRBD2 matching 11 bases. In germline, CDR1 is LGHNA, CDR2 YNFKEQ. J gave up 6 bases and V 0 bases, and 8 bases lay outside the gene matches. This CDR3 region has 17 residues. CDR3 in DNA: TGTGCCAGCAGCCAAGACCGGACTAGCGGGCCCGCCGATACGCAGTATTTT. Its protein is CASSQDRTSGPADTQYF.

This chain links TRBV28 with TRBJ2-2; 7 nucleotides align to TRBD1. The V segment lost 5 bases and the J segment 2 bases; nucleotides outside the gene matches: 5. The CDR3 length is 15 residues. CDR1 MDHEN and CDR2 SYDVKM come from the germline V gene. This CDR3 reads CASSPGQENTGELFF. CDR3 bases: TGTGCCAGCAGTCCCGGACAGGAAAACACCGGGGAGCTGTTTTTT.

The CDR3 sequence is CASSEEDWGKPYEQYF. CDR3 coding DNA: TGTGCCAGCAGTGAGGAGGACTGGGGAAAGCCCTACGAGCAGTACTTC. This chain uses TRBV2 with TRBJ2-7; the D gene is possibly TRBD2 (5 bases). Germline lookup yields CDR1 SNHLY and CDR2 FYNNEI. This CDR3 has 16 amino acids. Between the trimmed V and J ends, which lost 3 bases and 2 bases, there was a span of 17 bases.

V is TRBV30 and J is TRBJ2-7, with 12 nucleotides matching TRBD2. The CDR3 length is 20 residues. Germline CDR1 and CDR2: GTSNPN and SVGIG (reference sequence). After removal of 0 bases from V and 0 bases from J, the junction contained 15 bases not matched to a gene. CDR3 residues: CAWSVRGRGLAGPTSYEQYF. The CDR3 region has the DNA TGTGCCTGGAGTGTACGGGGCAGGGGACTAGCGGGCCCAACCTCCTACGAGCAGTACTTC. The full variable domain, completed using reference TRBV30 and TRBJ2-7, is SQTIHQWPATLVQPVGSPLSLECTVEGTSNPNLYWYRQAAGRGLQLLFYSVGIGQISSEVPQNLSASRPQDRQFILSSKKLLLSDSGFYLCAWSVRGRGLAGPTSYEQYFGPGTRLTVT.

This clone was found a few times. The CDR3 region is CASSPRLAGEGNEQFF. CDR3 in DNA: TGTGCCAGCAGCCCCAGACTAGCGGGAGAGGGGAATGAGCAGTTCTTC. The rearrangement links TRBV7-9 to TRBJ2-1; 12 positions agree with TRBD2. Germline V lookup: CDR1 SEHNR, CDR2 FQNEAQ (reference sequence). This CDR3 has 16 residues. Germline trimming cut 5 bases from V and 7 bases from J; bases unmatched to any gene: 9.

In its sample, this clone was seen once. The rearrangement uses TRBV19 and TRBJ2-3; D not certain. Trimming left V 1 base short and J 5 bases short, with 7 bases between. The CDR3 spans 13 residues. The germline CDR1 and CDR2 sequences are LNHDA and SQIVND (reference sequence). The DNA of the CDR3 is TGTGCCAGTAGTATAGGTCGTAGAGATACGCAGTATTTT. Translated: CASSIGRRDTQYF.

This chain joins TRBV23-1 and TRBJ2-2, with 10 bases identical to TRBD1. TRBV23-1 is identified as an open reading frame with a role that is uncertain. Trimming took 0 bases from V and 4 from J; bases not matched to a gene: 8. The CDR3 loop spans 18 amino acids. The CDR3 DNA follows: TGCGCCAGCAGTCAATCGAAGGGGACAGGGGACCTCACCGGGGAGCTGTTTTTT. This gives the protein CASSQSKGTGDLTGELFF.

J is TRBJ2-7 and V is TRBV19, with TRBD2 matching over 12 bases. In germline, CDR1 is LNHDA, CDR2 SQIVND (reference sequence). The CDR3 covers 18 residues. J gave up 2 bases and V 5 bases, and 13 bases lay outside the gene matches. The CDR3 sequence is CASSLTSGSSTYPYEQYF. The CDR3 coding sequence is TGTGCCAGTAGTTTGACTAGCGGGAGCTCTACATACCCCTACGAGCAGTACTTC.

The chain recombines TRBV30 with TRBJ1-2; 7 bases match TRBD1. Trimming cost V 2 bases and J 7 bases; bases outside gene matches: 7. The CDR3 has 13 amino acids. CDR1 and CDR2 from the germline V gene are GTSNPN and SVGIG (reference sequence). The CDR3 reads CAWSIQDRSGYTF. The DNA for the CDR3 is TGTGCCTGGAGTATACAGGACAGGAGTGGCTACACCTTC.

The chain carries TRBV4-1 and TRBJ2-5; TRBD1 matches 9 bases. V lost 2 bases, J lost 5 bases, and 3 bases stayed unmatched. The CDR3 contains 14 residues. Germline V gene data show CDR1 as MGHRA and CDR2 as YSYEKL. As DNA, the CDR3 is TGCGCCAGCAGCCAAACCGGGACAGGGGAGACCCAGTACTTC. Amino acid sequence: CASSQTGTGETQYF.